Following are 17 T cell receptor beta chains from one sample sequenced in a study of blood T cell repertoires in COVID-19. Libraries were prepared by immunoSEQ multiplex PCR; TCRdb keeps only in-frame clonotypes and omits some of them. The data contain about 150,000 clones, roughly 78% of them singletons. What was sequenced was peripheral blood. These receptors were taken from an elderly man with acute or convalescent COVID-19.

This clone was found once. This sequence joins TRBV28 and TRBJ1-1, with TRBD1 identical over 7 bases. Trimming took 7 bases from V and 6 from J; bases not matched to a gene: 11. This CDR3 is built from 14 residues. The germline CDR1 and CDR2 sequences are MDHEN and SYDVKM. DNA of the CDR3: TGTGCCAGCAACAGCCCGGGACAGAGGGCTGAAGCTTTCTTT. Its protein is CASNSPGQRAEAFF.

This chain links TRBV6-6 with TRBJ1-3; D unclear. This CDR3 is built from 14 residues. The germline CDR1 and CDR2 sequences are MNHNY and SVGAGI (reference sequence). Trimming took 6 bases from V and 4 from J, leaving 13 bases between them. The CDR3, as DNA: TGTGCCAGCAGACCCCGACAACGAGGAAACACCATATATTTT. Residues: CASRPRQRGNTIYF.

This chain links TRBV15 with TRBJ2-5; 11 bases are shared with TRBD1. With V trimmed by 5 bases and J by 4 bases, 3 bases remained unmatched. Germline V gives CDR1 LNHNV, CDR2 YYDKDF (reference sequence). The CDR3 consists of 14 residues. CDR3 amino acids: CATSGQGAAETQYF. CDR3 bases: TGTGCCACCAGCGGACAGGGGGCGGCAGAGACCCAGTACTTC.

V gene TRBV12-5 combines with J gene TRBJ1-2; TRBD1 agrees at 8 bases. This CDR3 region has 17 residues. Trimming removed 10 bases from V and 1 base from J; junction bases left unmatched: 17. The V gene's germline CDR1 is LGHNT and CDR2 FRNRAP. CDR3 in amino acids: CATPDHPDRDYNYGYTF. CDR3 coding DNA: TGTGCTACCCCCGACCATCCGGACAGGGATTATAACTATGGCTACACCTTC.

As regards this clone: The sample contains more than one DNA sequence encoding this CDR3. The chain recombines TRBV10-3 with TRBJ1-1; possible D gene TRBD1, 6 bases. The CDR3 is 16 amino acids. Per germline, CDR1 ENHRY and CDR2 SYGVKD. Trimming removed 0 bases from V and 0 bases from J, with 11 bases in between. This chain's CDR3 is CAISESRTAMNTEAFF. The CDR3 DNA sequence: TGTGCCATCAGTGAGTCCCGGACAGCAATGAACACTGAAGCTTTCTTT.

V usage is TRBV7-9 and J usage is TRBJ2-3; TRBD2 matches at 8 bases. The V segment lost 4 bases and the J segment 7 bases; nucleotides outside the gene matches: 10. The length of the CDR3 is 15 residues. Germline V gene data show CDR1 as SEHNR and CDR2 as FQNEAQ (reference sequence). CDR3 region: CASSSRGGPVNTQYF. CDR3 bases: TGTGCCAGCAGCTCACGGGGGGGCCCAGTAAATACGCAGTATTTT.

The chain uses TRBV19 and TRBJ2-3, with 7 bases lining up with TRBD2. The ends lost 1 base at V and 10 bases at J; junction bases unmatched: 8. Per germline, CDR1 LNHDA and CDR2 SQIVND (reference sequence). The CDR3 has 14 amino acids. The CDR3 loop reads CASSIGPLAEAQYF. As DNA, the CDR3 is TGTGCCAGTAGTATAGGCCCGCTAGCGGAAGCGCAGTATTTT.

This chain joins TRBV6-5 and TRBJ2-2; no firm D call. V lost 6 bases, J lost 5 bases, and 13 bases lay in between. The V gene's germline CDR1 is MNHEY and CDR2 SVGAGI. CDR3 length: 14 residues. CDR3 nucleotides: TGTGCCAGCAGAGTCCAGTCGAGGACCGGGGAGCTGTTTTTT. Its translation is CASRVQSRTGELFF.

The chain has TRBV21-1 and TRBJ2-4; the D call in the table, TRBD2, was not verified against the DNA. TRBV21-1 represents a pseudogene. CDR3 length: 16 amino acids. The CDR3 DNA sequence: TGTGCCAGCAGCAAAAGTGGGACGGGGGGAAAAAACATTCAGTACTTC. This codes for CASSKSGTGGKNIQYF.

The CDR3 bases are TGTGCCAGCAGCTATCGACAGGCCCCCTCCTACGAGCAGTACGTC. Its protein is CASSYRQAPSYEQYV. The J gene is TRBJ2-7, the V gene TRBV21-1; the D call in the table, TRBD1, was not verified against the DNA. TRBV21-1 is marked as a pseudogene. CDR3 length: 15 amino acids.

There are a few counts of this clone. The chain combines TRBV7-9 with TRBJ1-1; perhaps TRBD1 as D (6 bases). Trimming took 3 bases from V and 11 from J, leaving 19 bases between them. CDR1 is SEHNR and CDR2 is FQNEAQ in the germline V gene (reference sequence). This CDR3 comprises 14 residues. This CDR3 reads CASSLGTNPFGAFF. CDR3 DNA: TGTGCCAGCAGCTTGGGGACAAACCCCTTTGGCGCTTTCTTT.

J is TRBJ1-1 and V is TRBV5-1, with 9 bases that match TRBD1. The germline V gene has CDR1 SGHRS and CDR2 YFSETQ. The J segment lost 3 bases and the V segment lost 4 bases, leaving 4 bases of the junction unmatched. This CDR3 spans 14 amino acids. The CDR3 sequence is CASSTGQGDTEAFF. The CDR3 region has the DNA TGCGCCAGCAGCACGGGACAGGGAGACACTGAAGCTTTCTTT. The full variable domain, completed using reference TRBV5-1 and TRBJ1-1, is KAGVTQTPRYLIKTRGQQVTLSCSPISGHRSVSWYQQTPGQGLQFLFEYFSETQRNKGNFPGRFSGRQFSNSRSEMNVSTLELGDSALYLCASSTGQGDTEAFFGQGTRLTVV.

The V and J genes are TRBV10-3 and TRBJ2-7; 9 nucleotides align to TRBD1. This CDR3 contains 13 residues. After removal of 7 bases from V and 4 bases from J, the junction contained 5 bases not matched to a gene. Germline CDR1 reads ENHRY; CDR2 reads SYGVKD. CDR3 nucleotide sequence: TGTGCCATCAACCCGGGGACAGGGTACGAGCAGTACTTC. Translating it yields CAINPGTGYEQYF.

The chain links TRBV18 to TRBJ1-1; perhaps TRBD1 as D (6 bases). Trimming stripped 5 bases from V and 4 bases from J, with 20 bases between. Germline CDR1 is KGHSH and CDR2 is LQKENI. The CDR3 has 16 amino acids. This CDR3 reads CASSSEQGSKGTEAFF. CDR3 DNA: TGTGCCAGCTCATCCGAACAGGGAAGTAAAGGCACTGAAGCTTTCTTT.

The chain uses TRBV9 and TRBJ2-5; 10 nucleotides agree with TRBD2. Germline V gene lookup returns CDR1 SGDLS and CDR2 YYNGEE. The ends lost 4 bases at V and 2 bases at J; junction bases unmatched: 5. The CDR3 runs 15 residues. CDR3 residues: CASSRTSGLQETQYF. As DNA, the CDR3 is TGTGCCAGCAGCCGGACTAGCGGATTACAAGAGACCCAGTACTTC.

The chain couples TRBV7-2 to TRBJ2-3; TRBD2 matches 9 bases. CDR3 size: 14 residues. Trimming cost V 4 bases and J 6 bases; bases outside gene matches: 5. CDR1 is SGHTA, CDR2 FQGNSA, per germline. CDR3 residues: CASSSLAGRDTQYF. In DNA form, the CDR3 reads TGTGCCAGCAGCTCGCTAGCGGGGAGGGATACGCAGTATTTT.

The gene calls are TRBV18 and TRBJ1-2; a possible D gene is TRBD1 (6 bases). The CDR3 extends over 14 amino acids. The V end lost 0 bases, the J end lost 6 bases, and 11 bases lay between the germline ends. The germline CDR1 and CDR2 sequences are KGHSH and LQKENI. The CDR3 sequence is CASSPPGARDGYTF. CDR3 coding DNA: TGTGCCAGCTCACCACCGGGGGCCAGAGATGGCTACACCTTC.